This is a list of T cell receptor beta chains from one sample in a study of OX40 agonist ivuxolimab in advanced cancers. Profiled with immunoSEQ multiplex PCR; TCRdb holds only in-frame clones, not every one. This sample has about 93,000 clones, with under 95% found just once. The starting material was CD4+ or CD8+ T cells sorted from blood, obtained in a trial of the OX40 agonist ivuxolimab. The source of these receptors is an adult with an advanced solid tumor such as melanoma, head and neck, liver or kidney cancer. Both conserved end residues are trimmed from each CDR3. Expanded clones are given a class, and other clones once, few, many or no size at all.

j_call clone_size v_call cdr3_aa
TRBJ2-5 - TRBV4-1 ASSQVFSGRETQY
TRBJ2-7 - TRBV30 AGALGQFHPYEQY
TRBJ2-1 - TRBV11-2 ASSTSGGVEEQF
TRBJ2-3 - TRBV14 ASTRTSGRQDTQY
TRBJ2-7 - TRBV28 ASSLGYEQY
TRBJ2-1 - TRBV10-2 ASSGTYNEQF
TRBJ1-5 - TRBV6-5 ASSYGGPPPQH
TRBJ2-7 once TRBV6-1 ASSGLGDRMGDYEQY
TRBJ1-6 - TRBV6-5 ASSYSASSYNSPLH
TRBJ2-3 - TRBV7-9 ASSLEVRRDTQY
TRBJ2-7 - TRBV2 ASSGVEQY
- - TRBV28 ASSSEGFDEQY
TRBJ1-1 - TRBV6-5 ASSLSTANTEAF
TRBJ1-6 - TRBV5-1 ASSAGTSRDSPLH
TRBJ1-6 - TRBV19 ASSPGSYNSPLH
TRBJ2-7 - TRBV6-1 ASSEDGGSSSYEQY
TRBJ1-1 - TRBV6-5 ASSYAGLNTEAF
TRBJ1-2 once TRBV9 ASRSWEGGYT
TRBJ2-6 once TRBV7-4 ASSLGNCQGAGANVLT
TRBJ1-1 - TRBV29-1 SVGRANTEAF
TRBJ2-2 - TRBV10-1 ASSEGLAGELF
TRBJ2-7 - TRBV7-3 ASSLFPDGSYEQY
TRBJ1-3 once TRBV28 ASRNNKGYTIY
TRBJ2-5 - TRBV7-7 ASKRTGYEETQY
TRBJ2-5 - TRBV9 ASSPWRGETQY
TRBJ2-7 - TRBV7-2 ASSLGTAGDPVYEQY
TRBJ1-4 - TRBV2 ASRRTGANEKLF
TRBJ2-1 - TRBV7-6 ASSPAGGHGQF
TRBJ1-4 - TRBV2 ASSEAGAGWHEKLF
TRBJ2-1 - TRBV5-1 ASSLMEVEYNEQF
TRBJ1-2 - TRBV9 ASSARQGAFKYGYT
TRBJ2-1 - TRBV19 ASSMGQGVEYNEQF
TRBJ1-1 - TRBV18 ASSPKTQPLNTEAF
TRBJ1-1 - TRBV11-2 ASSWVMVANTEAF
TRBJ2-7 - TRBV18 ASSPRLDGSSYEQY
TRBJ1-2 - TRBV27 ASSSLTGGYGYT
TRBJ2-3 - TRBV15 ATSRGQSTDTQY
TRBJ2-3 once TRBV5-5 ASSLGTAWGDTQY
TRBJ1-4 - TRBV9 ASSVSFRDNEKLF
TRBJ1-2 - TRBV5-4 ASSFGDRAGKNGYT
TRBJ2-1 - TRBV7-9 ASSSSGRANEQF
TRBJ2-1 - TRBV4-1 ASSQRGLAGGNNEQF
TRBJ2-7 - TRBV6-5 ASSYPGGLEQY
TRBJ2-7 - TRBV9 ASSPEGLAGNYEQY
TRBJ2-5 - TRBV15 ATSRAGRQGTETQY
TRBJ2-1 - TRBV25-1 ASSTGLAGAFNEQF
TRBJ2-5 - TRBV19 ASSPRDRDLETQY
TRBJ2-3 once TRBV6-6 ASIPSGKGTDTQY
TRBJ1-4 - TRBV25-1 ASSEARAEKLF
TRBJ1-2 - TRBV19 ASSQANYGYT
TRBJ1-2 - TRBV27 ASSPPGTGGFT
TRBJ2-1 - TRBV6-6 ASSYSTGRQHNEQF